The rows below give T cell receptor beta chains drawn from one sample of a study of shared clonotypes between healthy human individuals. Sequencing was performed with immunoSEQ multiplex PCR; in TCRdb, only in-frame clones are kept and a portion is missing. The sample carries more than 1.2 million clones, around 98.5% recorded once. Input material: naive CD4+ T cells sorted from blood. The receptors were sampled from a man aged 25-45 years in good health. The CDR3 runs from the conserved cysteine through the conserved F or W. D genes are given only for firm matches. Rows give clone size only sometimes, using once, few, many, or a class for an expanded clone.

cdr3_aa | cdr3_nt | d_call | j_call | v_call | clone_size
CASSPGLAGLNEQFF | TGTGCCAGCAGCCCGGGACTAGCGGGACTCAATGAGCAGTTCTTC | TRBD2 | TRBJ2-1 | TRBV7-2 | NA
CSVAGRFSDTQYF | TGCAGCGTTGCCGGGAGATTTTCTGATACGCAGTATTTT | NA | TRBJ2-3 | TRBV29-1 | NA
CASSLAGDNEQFF | TGTGCCAGCAGCTTAGCCGGGGACAATGAGCAGTTCTTC | NA | TRBJ2-1 | TRBV7-2 | once
CASRYPSGKVGNEQFF | TGTGCCAGCAGGTACCCTAGCGGGAAAGTTGGCAATGAGCAGTTCTTC | TRBD2 | TRBJ2-1 | TRBV2 | NA
CASSFGGRMNTGELFF | TGTGCCAGCAGCTTTGGCGGGAGAATGAACACCGGGGAGCTGTTTTTT | TRBD2 | TRBJ2-2 | TRBV11-2 | NA
CASSSPGYEQYF | TGTGCCAGCTCATCCCCGGGCTACGAGCAGTACTTC | NA | TRBJ2-7 | TRBV18 | NA
CASGTTVRAYEQYF | TGTGCCAGCGGCACCACTGTAAGGGCCTACGAGCAGTACTTC | NA | TRBJ2-7 | TRBV27 | once
CAGGALNTGELFF | TGTGCCGGCGGGGCACTGAACACCGGGGAGCTGTTTTTT | NA | TRBJ2-2 | TRBV18 | NA
CASSGGGPYGYTF | TGCGCCAGCAGTGGGGGAGGCCCCTATGGCTACACCTTC | NA | TRBJ1-2 | TRBV5-1 | once
CASSSDPGRETQYF | TGTGCCAGCAGCTCCGACCCGGGGCGGGAGACCCAGTACTTC | NA | TRBJ2-5 | TRBV7-2 | NA
CASSSSAASSYEQYF | TGTGCCAGCAGCTCTTCGGCGGCAAGCTCCTACGAGCAGTACTTC | NA | TRBJ2-7 | TRBV11-3 | NA
CASSLSGKNTGELFF | TGCGCCAGCAGCTTGTCCGGGAAGAACACCGGGGAGCTGTTTTTT | NA | TRBJ2-2 | TRBV5-1 | NA
CASSAAGGQETQYF | TGTGCCAGCAGCGCAGCGGGAGGCCAAGAGACCCAGTACTTC | TRBD2 | TRBJ2-5 | TRBV11-2 | NA
CASRGQSNQPQHF | TGTGCCAGCAGAGGACAGAGCAATCAGCCCCAGCATTTT | NA | TRBJ1-5 | TRBV28 | NA
CASRQTTSGRSPDNEQFF | TGTGCCAGCAGACAGACCACTAGCGGGAGATCGCCGGACAATGAGCAGTTCTTC | TRBD2 | TRBJ2-1 | TRBV5-6 | NA
CASSLGTANSGANVLTF | TGTGCCAGCAGCTTAGGGACGGCAAACTCTGGGGCCAACGTCCTGACTTTC | NA | TRBJ2-6 | TRBV5-4 | once
CASSQISTDTQYF | TGTGCCAGCTCGCAAATAAGCACAGATACGCAGTATTTT | NA | TRBJ2-3 | TRBV18 | once
CASSLPQYSPEAFF | TGTGCCAGCAGTTTACCGCAGTACAGCCCTGAAGCTTTCTTT | NA | TRBJ1-1 | TRBV28 | NA
CASSPGTSANQPQHF | TGTGCCAGCAGCCCGGGGACCTCCGCCAATCAGCCCCAGCATTTT | NA | TRBJ1-5 | TRBV11-2 | once
CASSLQDRETYEQYF | TGTGCCAGCAGTCTCCAGGACAGGGAAACCTACGAGCAGTACTTC | TRBD1 | TRBJ2-7 | TRBV28 | NA
CATSRESGQRGLIGNQETQYF | TGTGCCACCAGCAGAGAGAGTGGGCAGAGGGGGCTTATTGGGAACCAAGAGACCCAGTACTTC | TRBD1 | TRBJ2-5 | TRBV15 | NA
CASSPPSNEQYF | TGTGCCAGCTCGCCTCCGAGCAACGAGCAGTACTTC | NA | TRBJ2-7 | TRBV18 | NA
CASSVGNTLSYEQYF | TGTGCCAGCAGCGTAGGGAACACCCTCTCCTACGAGCAGTACTTC | NA | TRBJ2-7 | TRBV9 | NA
CASSSSDLSTGELFF | TGTGCCAGCAGCTCAAGCGACCTTTCCACCGGGGAGCTGTTTTTT | NA | TRBJ2-2 | TRBV11-3 | NA
CASSHGLVGGYTF | TGTGCCAGCAGCCACGGCCTCGTGGGTGGCTACACCTTC | NA | TRBJ1-2 | TRBV6-6 | NA
CASTGTGVSPTGGYTF | TGCGCCAGCACGGGGACAGGGGTTTCTCCTACGGGTGGCTACACCTTC | TRBD1 | TRBJ1-2 | TRBV4-1 | NA
CASSDYDRTYGYTF | TGTGCCAGCAGCGATTACGACAGGACCTATGGCTACACCTTC | NA | TRBJ1-2 | TRBV5-5 | NA
CASSPVGGASEKLFF | TGTGCCAGCAGCCCTGTGGGGGGGGCGTCTGAAAAACTGTTTTTT | NA | TRBJ1-4 | TRBV6-6 | NA
CASSLGLQGYSNQPQHF | TGTGCCAGCAGCTTAGGGCTACAGGGCTATAGCAATCAGCCCCAGCATTTT | NA | TRBJ1-5 | TRBV7-8 | NA
CASSLGAGALSGNTIYF | TGCGCCAGCAGCTTGGGTGCCGGGGCCCTCTCTGGAAACACCATATATTTT | NA | TRBJ1-3 | TRBV5-1 | NA
CASSRRVPGELFF | TGTGCCAGCAGTCGCAGGGTCCCCGGGGAGCTGTTTTTT | NA | TRBJ2-2 | TRBV28 | NA
CASSLYSGSTDTQYF | TGTGCCAGCAGCTTATATAGCGGTAGCACAGATACGCAGTATTTT | NA | TRBJ2-3 | TRBV7-8 | NA
CASSGTRRVNTGELFF | TGCGCCAGCAGTGGGACTAGGCGGGTGAACACCGGGGAGCTGTTTTTT | TRBD2 | TRBJ2-2 | TRBV10-1 | NA
CASSSHLQGNEAFF | TGTGCCAGCAGTTCCCACCTACAGGGGAATGAAGCTTTCTTT | TRBD1 | TRBJ1-1 | TRBV6-6 | NA
CASSWGALSGQYNEQFF | TGTGCCAGCAGCTGGGGCGCCCTTAGCGGGCAATACAATGAGCAGTTCTTC | TRBD2 | TRBJ2-1 | TRBV11-1 | NA
CASSLWGQGDTEAFF | TGTGCCAGCAGTTTATGGGGACAGGGCGACACTGAAGCTTTCTTT | TRBD1 | TRBJ1-1 | TRBV27 | NA
CASSGRFGLRLEAFF | TGTGCCAGCAGTGGACGGTTTGGGCTACGTTTAGAAGCTTTCTTT | NA | TRBJ1-1 | TRBV6-1 | NA
CASSLDRGFYNEQFF | TGTGCCAGCAGCTTGGACAGGGGATTCTACAATGAGCAGTTCTTC | TRBD1 | TRBJ2-1 | TRBV5-4 | NA
CASSPRQGAYTEAFF | TGTGCCAGCAGCCCACGACAGGGGGCGTACACTGAAGCTTTCTTT | TRBD1 | TRBJ1-1 | TRBV9 | NA
CASSPPVGLNTGELFF | TGTGCCAGCTCACCACCGGTAGGGCTTAACACCGGGGAGCTGTTTTTT | NA | TRBJ2-2 | TRBV18 | once
CASSLPSAGNIQYF | TGTGCCAGCAGCCTCCCCTCCGCGGGAAACATTCAGTACTTC | NA | TRBJ2-4 | TRBV7-2 | NA
CASSLLPTAGGRETQYF | TGTGCCAGCAGTTTACTTCCTACTGCGGGAGGGCGTGAGACCCAGTACTTC | TRBD2 | TRBJ2-5 | TRBV28 | NA
CASSATTGRQAGANVLTF | TGTGCCAGCTCAGCCACGACAGGGAGGCAAGCAGGGGCCAACGTCCTGACTTTC | NA | TRBJ2-6 | TRBV18 | NA
CASSPPGGRSSYEQYF | TGTGCCAGCTCACCACCGGGCGGGAGGAGCTCCTACGAGCAGTACTTC | TRBD2 | TRBJ2-7 | TRBV18 | NA
CAWSGQGRTDTQYF | TGTGCCTGGAGTGGACAGGGGCGCACAGATACGCAGTATTTT | TRBD1 | TRBJ2-3 | TRBV30 | NA
CASSMLGRTYEQYF | TGTGCCAGCAGCATGTTGGGGAGAACCTACGAGCAGTACTTC | NA | TRBJ2-7 | TRBV7-2 | NA
CASSLARDADNEQFF | TGTGCCAGCAGCTTAGCCCGGGACGCCGACAATGAGCAGTTCTTC | NA | TRBJ2-1 | TRBV6-6 | once
CATQPRQGYNQPQHF | TGTGCCACCCAACCTCGACAGGGCTACAATCAGCCCCAGCATTTT | TRBD1 | TRBJ1-5 | TRBV19 | NA
CASSPNLGVGTDQETQYF | TGTGCCAGCAGCCCAAACCTTGGGGTAGGGACGGACCAGGAGACCCAGTACTTC | NA | TRBJ2-5 | TRBV7-6 | NA
CASSLGTGSQPQHF | TGTGCCAGCAGCCTTGGGACAGGTTCTCAGCCCCAGCATTTT | TRBD1 | TRBJ1-5 | TRBV27 | NA
CASSLDVGQGGYGYTF | TGCGCCAGCAGCTTGGATGTCGGACAGGGCGGCTATGGCTACACCTTC | TRBD1 | TRBJ1-2 | TRBV5-1 | NA
CSVGTVQETQYF | TGCAGCGTTGGCACGGTCCAAGAGACCCAGTACTTC | NA | TRBJ2-5 | TRBV29-1 | NA
CASSLILNTEAFF | TGTGCCAGCAGTTTAATTCTGAACACTGAAGCTTTCTTT | NA | TRBJ1-1 | TRBV28 | NA
CSVGRGNTEAFF | TGCAGCGTTGGTAGAGGGAACACTGAAGCTTTCTTT | NA | TRBJ1-1 | TRBV29-1 | once